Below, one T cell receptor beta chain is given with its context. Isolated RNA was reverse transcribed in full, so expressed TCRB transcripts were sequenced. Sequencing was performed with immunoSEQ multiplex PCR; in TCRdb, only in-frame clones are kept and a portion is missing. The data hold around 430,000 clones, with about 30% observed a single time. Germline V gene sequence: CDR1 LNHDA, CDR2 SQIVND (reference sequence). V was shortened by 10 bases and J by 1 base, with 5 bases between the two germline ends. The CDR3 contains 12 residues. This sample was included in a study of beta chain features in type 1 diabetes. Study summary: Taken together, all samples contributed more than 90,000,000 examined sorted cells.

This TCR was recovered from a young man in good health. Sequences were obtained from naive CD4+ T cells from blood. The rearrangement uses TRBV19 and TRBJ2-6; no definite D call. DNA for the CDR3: TGTGCCACCATGTCTGGGGCCAACGTCCTGACTTTC. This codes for CATMSGANVLTF. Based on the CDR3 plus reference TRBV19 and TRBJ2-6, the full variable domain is DGGITQSPKYLFRKEGQNVTLSCEQNLNHDAMYWYRQDPGQGLRLIYYSQIVNDFQKGDIAEGYSVSREKKESFPLTVTSAQKNPTAFYLCATMSGANVLTFGAGSRLTVL.